The 31 T cell receptor beta chains below were found in one sample sequenced in a study of T-cell memory formation after mild COVID-19. Via MiXCR, TCRdb re-called the 5' RACE reads, giving one row per CDR3 protein. The table shows 250,000 or so distinct CDR3 sequences, with approximately 19% occurring only once. Sequences were obtained from PBMCs or a T cell subset sorted from them (not recorded which). These receptors all stem from a man between 18 and 29 years old who had mild COVID-19 (a few samples of this study predate the infection). Cell type and time point are not known.

This clonotype has a handful of counts. This sequence joins TRBV7-6 and TRBJ2-5, with D uncertain. The CDR3 runs to 14 residues. Germline V CDR1 and CDR2: SGHVS, FNYEAQ. The ends were cut back, 5 bases at V and 9 bases at J, with 19 bases in the middle. CDR3 region: CASSPPPRRWAQYF. The CDR3 region has the DNA TGTGCCAGCAGCCCCCCCCCACGCAGGTGGGCCCAGTACTTC. The full variable domain, in which reference TRBV7-6 and TRBJ2-5 provide the parts outside the CDR3, is GAGVSQSPRYKVTKRGQDVALRCDPISGHVSLYWYRQALGQGPEFLTYFNYEAQQDKSGLPNDRFSAERPEGSISTLTIQRTEQRDSAMYRCASSPPPRRWAQYFGPGTRLLVL.

This rearrangement joins TRBV30 to TRBJ2-7, with 8 nucleotides matching TRBD1. There are 13 residues in the CDR3. After removal of 4 bases from V and 2 bases from J, the junction contained 4 bases not matched to a gene. CDR1 and CDR2 from the germline V gene are GTSNPN and SVGIG (reference sequence). The CDR3 nucleotides read TGTGCCTGGACCGGGACAGGAGCCTACGAGCAGTACTTC. As protein: CAWTGTGAYEQYF.

V gene TRBV14 combines with J gene TRBJ2-1; D might be TRBD2 (7 bases). From germline, CDR1 is SGHDN and CDR2 FVKESK. The V end lost 4 bases, the J end lost 7 bases, and 23 bases lay between the germline ends. The length of the CDR3 is 17 residues. The CDR3 sequence is CASSLRGPGGRGNEQFF. Here the CDR3 DNA reads TGTGCCAGCAGCCTAAGGGGTCCGGGGGGCCGGGGTAATGAGCAGTTCTTC.

This clonotype was recorded a few times. This chain uses TRBV5-1 with TRBJ2-3, with unresolved D. CDR3 length: 14 amino acids. Germline lookup yields CDR1 SGHRS and CDR2 YFSETQ. V lost 0 bases to trimming and J lost 2 bases, with 7 bases between them. CDR3 sequence (DNA): TGCGCCAGCAGCTTGGATACAGCCACAGATACGCAGTATTTT. Amino acids: CASSLDTATDTQYF.

The chain uses TRBV2 and TRBJ1-2; no definite D call. Trimming took 3 bases from V and 2 from J, leaving 7 bases between them. CDR1 is SNHLY, CDR2 FYNNEI, per germline. This CDR3 contains 13 residues. CDR3 region: CASSDPANYGYTF. The CDR3 coding sequence is TGTGCCAGCAGTGACCCAGCAAACTATGGCTACACCTTC. The entire variable domain, with the rest obtained from reference TRBV2 and TRBJ1-2, is as follows: EPEVTQTPSHQVTQMGQEVILRCVPISNHLYFYWYRQILGQKVEFLVSFYNNEISEKSEIFDDQFSVERPDGSNFTLKIRSTKLEDSAMYFCASSDPANYGYTFGSGTRLTVV.

J is TRBJ2-7 and V is TRBV15; possible D gene TRBD1, 6 bases. The CDR3 is 17 residues long. V dropped 0 bases and J dropped 0 bases, with 15 bases sitting between them. The germline V gene encodes CDR1 LNHNV and CDR2 YYDKDF (reference sequence). The CDR3 loop reads CATSRDTKGDVSYEQYF. The DNA for the CDR3 is TGTGCCACCAGCAGAGATACGAAGGGGGATGTCTCCTACGAGCAGTACTTC.

This clonotype was picked up a small number of times. The chain couples TRBV5-5 to TRBJ1-5; no clear D. The germline V gene has CDR1 SGHKS and CDR2 YYEKEE (reference sequence). V dropped 2 bases and J dropped 1 base, with 13 bases sitting between them. The CDR3 is 16 residues long. CDR3 in DNA: TGTGCCAGCAGCTTCGGGTTCCCCCGAAGCAATCAGCCCCAGCATTTT. This translates into CASSFGFPRSNQPQHF.

The chain combines TRBV7-2 with TRBJ1-2, with D maybe TRBD1 (5 bases). The CDR3 is 15 residues long. Trimming took off 1 base at V and 1 base at J, with 10 bases between the two ends. The germline CDR1 and CDR2 sequences are SGHTA and FQGNSA. The chain's CDR3 is CASSLDFRVNYGYTF. The CDR3 nucleotides are TGTGCCAGCAGCTTAGACTTCAGGGTTAACTATGGCTACACCTTC. Full variable domain (remainder filled in from reference TRBV7-2 and TRBJ1-2): GAGVSQSPSNKVTEKGKDVELRCDPISGHTALYWYRQSLGQGLEFLIYFQGNSAPDKSGLPSDRFSAERTGGSVSTLTIQRTQQEDSAVYLCASSLDFRVNYGYTFGSGTRLTVV.

This clonotype has more than one count but fewer than ten. The DNA of the CDR3 is TGCGCCAGCAGCCAAGATATAGGGAGCTCCTACAATGAGCAGTTCTTC. This encodes CASSQDIGSSYNEQFF. The chain couples TRBV4-3 to TRBJ2-1; a weak D match, TRBD2 (5 bases). V lost 0 bases and J lost 0, with 9 bases in between. CDR3 size: 16 residues. Looked up from germline, CDR1 is LGHNA and CDR2 is YSLEER.

The chain carries TRBV4-1 and TRBJ2-7; D call uncertain. The germline gives CDR1 MGHRA, CDR2 YSYEKL. CDR3 size: 16 residues. Trimming removed 3 bases at V and 2 bases at J, with 17 bases between. The CDR3 spells CASSQLPRQNTYEQYF. CDR3 sequence (DNA): TGCGCCAGCAGCCAGCTACCTAGGCAGAATACCTACGAGCAGTACTTC.

This clonotype was seen a handful of times. This chain uses TRBV25-1 with TRBJ2-2; no clear D. The CDR3 is 13 amino acids. Looked up from germline, CDR1 is MGHDK and CDR2 is SYGVNS. The V and J ends lost 4 bases and 3 bases respectively, with 6 bases between them. DNA for the CDR3: TGTGCCAGCAGTGTTCGCGACACCGGGGAGCTGTTTTTT. Amino acids: CASSVRDTGELFF.

In its sample, this clonotype was seen many times. V gene TRBV5-1 combines with J gene TRBJ2-3, with D perhaps being TRBD1 or TRBD2 (5 bases each). Germline V lookup: CDR1 SGHRS, CDR2 YFSETQ. The CDR3 runs to 14 residues. The germline V and J ends were trimmed by 2 bases and 2 bases, with 9 bases remaining between them. The CDR3 nucleotides are TGCGCCAGCAGCTTTGGGGGAACCACAGATACGCAGTATTTT. Translation gives CASSFGGTTDTQYF.

The chain uses TRBV6-5 and TRBJ2-2; tentative D call: TRBD2 (6 bases). This CDR3 has 13 amino acids. Germline V lookup: CDR1 MNHEY, CDR2 SVGAGI. Trimming removed 10 bases from V and 6 bases from J, with 15 bases in between. The CDR3: CATRRGVAGELFF. In DNA, the CDR3 is TGTGCCACAAGGAGGGGAGTCGCCGGGGAGCTGTTTTTT.

This clonotype was seen ten or more times. V usage is TRBV5-1 and J usage is TRBJ2-5; a weak D match, TRBD1 (5 bases). The CDR3 has 14 amino acids. Per germline, CDR1 SGHRS and CDR2 YFSETQ. The V gene lost 3 bases and the J gene lost 1 base, with 10 bases spanning the gap. The CDR3 loop is CASSSTGTQETQYF. The DNA for the CDR3 is TGCGCCAGCAGCTCCACAGGTACCCAAGAGACCCAGTACTTC.

This rearrangement joins TRBV28 to TRBJ1-1, with TRBD1 as a possible D gene (5 bases). Germline loops: CDR1 MDHEN, CDR2 SYDVKM. There are 12 residues in the CDR3. V was shortened by 2 bases and J by 11 bases, with 12 bases between the two germline ends. The CDR3 bases are TGTGCCAGCAGTTTAGGGACGCATAAGGCTTTCTTT. Protein: CASSLGTHKAFF.

The V call is TRBV24-1, the J call TRBJ1-2, with D possibly TRBD1 on 6 matching bases. CDR3 length: 15 residues. Trimming took 9 bases from V and 8 from J, leaving 24 bases between them. Germline assignment: CDR1 KGHDR and CDR2 SFDVKD. The CDR3 sequence: CATPTGQPPFKGYTF. The CDR3 nucleotides read TGTGCCACCCCTACCGGACAGCCTCCCTTCAAGGGCTACACCTTC.

This clonotype was found many times. J is TRBJ2-1 and V is TRBV12-3 or TRBV12-4; the D is unclear. The V gene lost 6 bases and the J gene lost 10 bases, with 10 bases spanning the gap. The CDR3 is made up of 11 amino acids. CDR3 protein: CASRPYDEQFF. The CDR3 DNA follows: TGTGCCAGCAGACCATACGACGAGCAGTTCTTC.

This clonotype was detected only a few times. This chain joins TRBV29-1 and TRBJ2-3; TRBD2 matches 9 bases. Germline trimming cut 4 bases from V and 3 bases from J; bases unmatched to any gene: 5. The CDR3 length is 14 residues. Germline values: CDR1 SQVTM, CDR2 ANQGSEA. The CDR3 loop reads CSVGASGETDTQYF. The CDR3 DNA reads TGCAGCGTTGGGGCTAGCGGGGAGACAGATACGCAGTATTTT.

The CDR3 sequence: CASSVYGTSSYNEQFF. Here the CDR3 DNA reads TGTGCCAGCAGCGTATACGGGACGAGCTCCTACAATGAGCAGTTCTTC. This chain joins TRBV9 and TRBJ2-1; either TRBD1 or TRBD2 may fit D (5 bases each). Germline CDR1 is SGDLS and CDR2 is YYNGEE. The CDR3 is 16 residues long. The V end was cut by 1 base, the J end by 0 bases, with 11 bases between.

In its sample, this clonotype was seen a few times. The V and J genes are TRBV12-3 or TRBV12-4 and TRBJ2-5, with D hard to call. With 6 bases removed from V and 3 bases from J, the gap between germline ends came to 8 bases. The CDR3 is 12 residues long. In DNA form, the CDR3 reads TGTGCCAGCAGCCGAGAGGAAGAGACCCAGTACTTC. Its translation: CASSREEETQYF.

This rearrangement joins TRBV28 to TRBJ1-3; 9 positions match TRBD1. J lost 4 bases, V lost 9 bases, and 7 bases had no gene match. The germline V gene encodes CDR1 MDHEN and CDR2 SYDVKM. The CDR3 loop spans 14 amino acids. The CDR3 reads CASWNRGQGNTIYF. Written as DNA, the CDR3 is TGTGCCAGTTGGAACAGGGGGCAAGGAAACACCATATATTTT.

The chain joins TRBV2 to TRBJ1-1; perhaps TRBD1 as D (6 bases). Trimming removed 6 bases from V and 6 bases from J, with 14 bases in between. The CDR3 length is 13 residues. Germline assignment: CDR1 SNHLY and CDR2 FYNNEI. CDR3 amino acids: CASRNPGEAEAFF. DNA of the CDR3: TGTGCCAGCAGGAATCCAGGGGAGGCTGAAGCTTTCTTT.

This clonotype was found a few times. The rearrangement links TRBV12-3 or TRBV12-4 to TRBJ2-1; D is unresolved. The CDR3 runs to 17 residues. Trimming pared 0 bases from V and 3 bases from J, leaving 15 bases between. DNA for the CDR3: TGTGCCAGCAGTTTAGCGCAAGGACCCGCGGTCTACAATGAGCAGTTCTTC. Translated, it gives CASSLAQGPAVYNEQFF.

At least ten counts were recorded for this clonotype. The chain links TRBV10-2 to TRBJ2-3, with D perhaps TRBD2 (6 bases). The CDR3 sequence is 15 residues long. In germline, CDR1 is WSHSY, CDR2 SAAADI. The germline V and J ends were trimmed by 6 bases and 2 bases, with 15 bases remaining between them. The CDR3 DNA reads as TGCGCCAGCAGCCTGTTTGCGGGGCACACAGATACGCAGTATTTT. It is translated as CASSLFAGHTDTQYF.

V gene TRBV5-6 combines with J gene TRBJ1-1; D perhaps matches TRBD1 (5 bases). The germline CDR1 and CDR2 sequences are SGHDT and YYEEEE. The CDR3 is 11 residues long. The V end lost 4 bases, the J end lost 11 bases, and 12 bases lay between the germline ends. The CDR3 DNA reads as TGTGCCAGCAGCCTGGGGGGGTCGGCTTTCTTT. As protein: CASSLGGSAFF.

This chain connects TRBV6-5 to TRBJ1-1, with 7 bases that match TRBD1. Germline values: CDR1 MNHEY, CDR2 SVGAGI. V trimming: 7 bases; J trimming: 0 bases; junction bases outside the gene matches: 8. This CDR3 is 15 amino acids long. This chain's CDR3 is CASTKSGGMNTEAFF. In nucleotides, the CDR3 is TGTGCCAGCACTAAGTCAGGGGGGATGAACACTGAAGCTTTCTTT.

CDR3 DNA: TGCGCCAGCAGCAAGGGGGCGTACACTGAAGCTTTCTTT. Translating gives CASSKGAYTEAFF. The V call is TRBV5-1, the J call TRBJ1-1; 7 bases are a match to TRBD1. After removal of 4 bases from V and 3 bases from J, the junction contained 3 bases not matched to a gene. The CDR3 has 13 amino acids. Germline CDR1 reads SGHRS; CDR2 reads YFSETQ.

This clonotype was observed a few times. This rearrangement joins TRBV19 to TRBJ1-2, with TRBD1 identical over 10 bases. The CDR3 is 15 amino acids. The junction had 7 bases not matched to a gene; V was cut back by 3 bases and J by 6 bases. Germline V gene data show CDR1 as LNHDA and CDR2 as SQIVND (reference sequence). The CDR3 reads CASSIVPGQGNGYTF. The DNA of the CDR3 is TGTGCCAGTAGTATCGTCCCGGGACAGGGGAATGGCTACACCTTC.

This clonotype was recorded at least ten times. The chain links TRBV18 to TRBJ2-7; maybe TRBD2 (5 bases). From germline, CDR1 is KGHSH and CDR2 LQKENI. The CDR3 covers 14 residues. V was shortened by 3 bases and J by 4 bases, with 13 bases between the two germline ends. CDR3 protein: CASSPAGTAYEQYF. DNA of the CDR3: TGTGCCAGCTCACCGGCGGGCACCGCTTACGAGCAGTACTTC.

This clonotype was observed a handful of times. The V call is TRBV29-1, the J call TRBJ1-6; maybe TRBD1 (5 bases). The length of the CDR3 is 14 residues. Trimming pared 4 bases from V and 8 bases from J, leaving 15 bases between. The V gene's germline CDR1 is SQVTM and CDR2 ANQGSEA. The CDR3 DNA follows: TGCAGCGTTGCGGACGGGGGTGGGGATTCACCCCTCCACTTT. This codes for CSVADGGGDSPLHF. The complete variable domain, with remaining parts taken from reference TRBV29-1 and TRBJ1-6, reads SAVISQKPSRDICQRGTSLTIQCQVDSQVTMMFWYRQQPGQSLTLIATANQGSEATYESGFVIDKFPISRPNLTFSTLTVSNMSPEDSSIYLCSVADGGGDSPLHFGNGTRLTVT.

This CDR3 is CASSPPRQGPVADTQYF. In nucleotides, the CDR3 is TGTGCCAGCTCACCACCCCGACAGGGTCCCGTTGCAGATACGCAGTATTTT. The V call is TRBV18, the J call TRBJ2-3; 7 nucleotides agree with TRBD1. The CDR3 runs 17 residues. J was trimmed by 4 bases and V by 0 bases; bases with no gene match: 10. The germline CDR1 and CDR2 sequences are KGHSH and LQKENI.